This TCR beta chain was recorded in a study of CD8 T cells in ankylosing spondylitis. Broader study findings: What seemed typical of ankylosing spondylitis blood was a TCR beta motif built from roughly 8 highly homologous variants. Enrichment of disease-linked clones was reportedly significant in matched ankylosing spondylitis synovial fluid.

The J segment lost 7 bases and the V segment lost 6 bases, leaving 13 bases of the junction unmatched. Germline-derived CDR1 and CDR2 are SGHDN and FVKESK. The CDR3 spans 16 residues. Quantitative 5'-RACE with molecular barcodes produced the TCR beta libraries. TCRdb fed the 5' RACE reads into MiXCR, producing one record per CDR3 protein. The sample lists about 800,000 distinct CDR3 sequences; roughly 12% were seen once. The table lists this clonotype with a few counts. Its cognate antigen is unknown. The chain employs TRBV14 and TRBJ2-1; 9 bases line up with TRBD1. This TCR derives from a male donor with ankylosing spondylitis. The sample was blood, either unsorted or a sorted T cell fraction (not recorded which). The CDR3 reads CASRRTGAGSMNEQFF. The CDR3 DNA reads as TGTGCCAGCAGGCGGACAGGGGCAGGGAGTATGAATGAGCAGTTCTTC.